This T cell receptor beta chain is drawn from a study of human CD8 memory T cell subsets. With respect to this clonotype: Its antigen is unknown.

TPEX cells were exhausted-like CCR7+ PD-1+ TIGIT+ early memory CD8+ T cells. Study-level points and caveats: In stem-like memory T cells, Chao1 estimates suggested more diversity than in precursor exhausted T cells.

Construction of TCR beta libraries was accomplished by means of UMI-labeled 5' RACE. Following a re-call of the 5' RACE reads, TCRdb has one entry per CDR3 protein and lacks DNA. With about 6,700 distinct CDR3 sequences in the sample, the ten largest clones hold about 20%. CDR1 SGHRS and CDR2 YFSETQ come from the germline V gene. CDR3 size: 15 residues. The TCR was taken from a human donor in good health. The sequenced material came from CD8+ T cells from PBMCs. The J gene is TRBJ1-1, the V gene TRBV5-1; the D gene TCRdb calls, TRBD1, cannot be checked with no DNA. CDR3 loop: CASSSDRGRYTEAFF.